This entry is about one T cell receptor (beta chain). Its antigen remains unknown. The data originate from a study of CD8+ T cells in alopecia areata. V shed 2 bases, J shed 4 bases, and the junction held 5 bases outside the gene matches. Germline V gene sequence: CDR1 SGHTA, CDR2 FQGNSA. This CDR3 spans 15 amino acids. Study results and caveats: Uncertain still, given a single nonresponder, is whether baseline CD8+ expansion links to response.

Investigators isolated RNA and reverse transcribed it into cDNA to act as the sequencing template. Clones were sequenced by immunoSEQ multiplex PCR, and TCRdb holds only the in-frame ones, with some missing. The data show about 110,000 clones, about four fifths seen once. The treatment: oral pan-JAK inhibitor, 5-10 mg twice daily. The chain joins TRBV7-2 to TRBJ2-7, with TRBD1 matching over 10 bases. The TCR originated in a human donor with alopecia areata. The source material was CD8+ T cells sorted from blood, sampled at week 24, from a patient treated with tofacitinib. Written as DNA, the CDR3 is TGTGCCAGCAGCTTACGACAGGGGGCGCGGTACGAGCAGTACTTC. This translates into CASSLRQGARYEQYF.